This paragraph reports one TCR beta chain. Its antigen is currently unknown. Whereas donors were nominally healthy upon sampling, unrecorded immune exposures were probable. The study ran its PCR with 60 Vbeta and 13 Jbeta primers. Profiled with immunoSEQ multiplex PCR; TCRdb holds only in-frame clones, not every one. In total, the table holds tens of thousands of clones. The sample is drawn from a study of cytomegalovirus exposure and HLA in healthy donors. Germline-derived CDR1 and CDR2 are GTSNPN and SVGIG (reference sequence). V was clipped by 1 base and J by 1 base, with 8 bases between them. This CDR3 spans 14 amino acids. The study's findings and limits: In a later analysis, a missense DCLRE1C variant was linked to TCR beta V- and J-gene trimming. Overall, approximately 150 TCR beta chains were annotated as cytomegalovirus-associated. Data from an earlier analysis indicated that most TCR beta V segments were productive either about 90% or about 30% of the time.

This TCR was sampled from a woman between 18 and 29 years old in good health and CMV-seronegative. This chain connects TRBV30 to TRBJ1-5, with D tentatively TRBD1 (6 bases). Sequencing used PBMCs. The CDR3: CAWSGQASNQPQHF. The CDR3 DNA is TGTGCCTGGAGTGGACAGGCAAGCAATCAGCCCCAGCATTTT. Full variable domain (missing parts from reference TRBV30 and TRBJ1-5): SQTIHQWPATLVQPVGSPLSLECTVEGTSNPNLYWYRQAAGRGLQLLFYSVGIGQISSEVPQNLSASRPQDRQFILSSKKLLLSDSGFYLCAWSGQASNQPQHFGDGTRLSIL.